What follows are 14 T cell receptor beta chains derived from one specimen sequenced in a study of cytomegalovirus exposure and HLA in healthy donors. Primers: 60 Vbeta forward and 13 Jbeta reverse. Assay used: immunoSEQ multiplex PCR; TCRdb lists only in-frame clones, some missing. Seen here are 150,000 to 200,000 clones, 80% observed once, and the top ten hold 1.9%. The sequencing input was PBMCs. These receptors were taken from a human donor in good health.

The CDR3 DNA sequence: TGTGCCAGCAGGGGGGACAGCTCTAGGTTCCGTTGCACCTTC. Protein sequence: CASRGDSSRFRCTF. This chain uses TRBV2 with TRBJ1-2, with 7 nucleotides matching TRBD1. CDR3 length: 14 residues. The V segment lost 6 bases and the J segment 13 bases; nucleotides outside the gene matches: 17. Germline CDR1 reads SNHLY; CDR2 reads FYNNEI. The entire variable domain, with the rest obtained from reference TRBV2 and TRBJ1-2, is as follows: EPEVTQTPSHQVTQMGQEVILRCVPISNHLYFYWYRQILGQKVEFLVSFYNNEISEKSEIFDDQFSVERPDGSNFTLKIRSTKLEDSAMYFCASRGDSSRFRCTFGSGTRLTVV.

The rearrangement links TRBV9 to TRBJ2-1, with 14 bases aligning to TRBD2. The CDR3 contains 16 residues. With 4 bases clipped from V and 4 bases from J, the junction kept 4 bases outside the gene matches. CDR1 is SGDLS and CDR2 is YYNGEE in the germline V gene. In DNA form, the CDR3 reads TGTGCCAGCAGCATCAGACTAGCGGGGGGGTACAATGAGCAGTTCTTC. It is translated as CASSIRLAGGYNEQFF.

The chain is built from TRBV18 and TRBJ2-5; 9 bases match TRBD1. Unmatched junction bases numbered 8, after V lost 3 bases and J lost 3 bases. The CDR3 covers 16 residues. Germline V gene lookup returns CDR1 KGHSH and CDR2 LQKENI. For the CDR3, the DNA is TGTGCCAGCTCACCGGGGATCCGGACAGGGGAAGAGACCCAGTACTTC. It translates to CASSPGIRTGEETQYF.

The rearrangement uses TRBV14 and TRBJ2-2; tentatively, D is TRBD2 (5 bases). The V end was cut by 5 bases, the J end by 7 bases, with 17 bases between. There are 15 residues in the CDR3. The V gene's germline CDR1 is SGHDN and CDR2 FVKESK. CDR3 sequence: CASSLLRGRGGELFF. DNA for the CDR3: TGTGCCAGCAGCTTACTCCGGGGTCGGGGCGGGGAGCTGTTTTTT.

The chain links TRBV2 to TRBJ2-2; 8 nucleotides line up with TRBD1. CDR3 length: 15 residues. Germline V gene lookup returns CDR1 SNHLY and CDR2 FYNNEI. After removal of 6 bases from V and 0 bases from J, the junction contained 3 bases not matched to a gene. DNA for the CDR3: TGTGCCAGCAGGGGGGGACAGGCGAACACCGGGGAGCTGTTTTTT. Its translation is CASRGGQANTGELFF.

The rearrangement links TRBV4-2 to TRBJ2-6, with TRBD1 as a possible D gene (5 bases). The germline V gene encodes CDR1 LGHNA and CDR2 YNFKEQ. The germline V and J ends were trimmed by 3 bases and 0 bases, with 15 bases remaining between them. This CDR3 comprises 18 residues. CDR3 nucleotides: TGTGCCAGCAGCCAGACACAAGGGGTCCACTCTGGGGCCAACGTCCTGACTTTC. Translated: CASSQTQGVHSGANVLTF.

The rearrangement uses TRBV11-2 and TRBJ1-2; D gene ambiguous. CDR1 and CDR2 from the germline V gene are SGHAT and FQNNGV. The CDR3 is 13 amino acids. Deletions cut 0 bases from V and 8 bases from J, with 10 bases between. The CDR3 here is CASSLDARRGYTF. DNA of the CDR3: TGTGCCAGCAGCTTAGATGCTAGGCGCGGCTACACCTTC.

This chain uses TRBV19 with TRBJ2-5, with D perhaps matching TRBD2 (5 bases). Trimming pared 1 base from V and 5 bases from J, leaving 17 bases between. The CDR3 runs 16 residues. Germline V CDR1 and CDR2: LNHDA, SQIVND (reference sequence). CDR3 DNA sequence: TGTGCCAGTAGTATAGTTGCCCCGGACTCCCGGGAGACCCAGTACTTC. It specifies CASSIVAPDSRETQYF. The whole variable domain, filled in from reference TRBV19 and TRBJ2-5, reads DGGITQSPKYLFRKEGQNVTLSCEQNLNHDAMYWYRQDPGQGLRLIYYSQIVNDFQKGDIAEGYSVSREKKESFPLTVTSAQKNPTAFYLCASSIVAPDSRETQYFGPGTRLLVL.

V and J are TRBV14 and TRBJ1-1; 10 bases fit TRBD1. The CDR3 loop spans 17 amino acids. Looked up from germline, CDR1 is SGHDN and CDR2 is FVKESK. V lost 1 base and J lost 0; bases outside the gene matches: 5. CDR3 residues: CASSQAGTGDLNTEAFF. CDR3 nucleotide sequence: TGTGCCAGCAGCCAAGCAGGGACAGGGGACCTGAACACTGAAGCTTTCTTT.

The chain uses TRBV5-5 and TRBJ2-7; tentative D call: TRBD2 (5 bases). CDR1 is SGHKS, CDR2 YYEKEE, per germline (reference sequence). The CDR3 loop spans 13 amino acids. Trimming left V 4 bases short and J 6 bases short, with 14 bases between. DNA for the CDR3: TGTGCCAGCAGCCCTACCAGGACTCCCGAGCAGTACTTC. Translation gives CASSPTRTPEQYF.

The rearrangement links TRBV5-1 to TRBJ2-7, with a weak D call TRBD1 (6 bases). V dropped 2 bases and J dropped 5 bases, with 11 bases sitting between them. Per germline, CDR1 SGHRS and CDR2 YFSETQ. The CDR3 length is 13 residues. CDR3 amino acids: CASSFNREHEQYF. CDR3 sequence (DNA): TGCGCCAGCAGCTTCAACAGGGAACACGAGCAGTACTTC.

The V gene is TRBV27, the J gene TRBJ1-2; D is unclear. CDR3 length: 13 residues. Germline-derived CDR1 and CDR2 are MNHEY and SMNVEV (reference sequence). V was trimmed by 0 bases and J by 4 bases, leaving 6 bases between them. CDR3 sequence: CASSLSWAYGYTF. The CDR3 DNA reads as TGTGCCAGCAGTTTATCGTGGGCCTATGGCTACACCTTC.

The J gene is TRBJ2-1, the V gene TRBV6-5; D is possibly TRBD2 (6 bases). The CDR3 runs to 14 residues. The germline CDR1 and CDR2 sequences are MNHEY and SVGAGI. Trimming took off 8 bases at V and 6 bases at J, with 17 bases between the two ends. CDR3 region: CASGLGTASNEQFF. The CDR3, as DNA: TGTGCCAGCGGCCTAGGGACTGCGAGCAATGAGCAGTTCTTC.

The chain is built from TRBV27 and TRBJ2-2; the match to TRBD1 covers 11 bases. The CDR3 runs 18 residues. The ends lost 1 base at V and 4 bases at J; junction bases unmatched: 8. Germline V lookup: CDR1 MNHEY, CDR2 SMNVEV (reference sequence). The CDR3 nucleotides read TGTGCCAGCAGTTTATTGGGACAGGGGGTACTAATCACCGGGGAGCTGTTTTTT. Translation gives CASSLLGQGVLITGELFF.